The present T cell receptor (beta chain) was sequenced within a study of blood T cell repertoires in COVID-19. Whole-study context: Researchers got acute and convalescent COVID-19 samples from the United States, Italy and Spain. Sources were T cells, B-cell-depleted T cells, or PBMCs; the material itself was cDNA or gDNA.

This clone has only one observation. Looked up from germline, CDR1 is LNHDA and CDR2 is SQIVND (reference sequence). With V trimmed by 7 bases and J by 0 bases, 11 bases remained unmatched. The CDR3 is 18 amino acids. In the study's own analysis: Counts of nucleated cells, estimated from reference gene primer amplification, were obtained. Assay: immunoSEQ multiplex PCR; the TCRdb copy retains only in-frame clones and omits some. V and J calls and clone size come straight from that table; D and trimming were deduced from the DNA. The data contain some 70,000 clones, 87% of them singletons. The chain joins TRBV19 to TRBJ2-6; 8 bases fit TRBD1. The sequenced sample consisted of peripheral blood. The receptor comes from a man over 45 with active COVID-19. The CDR3 protein is CASNPRAGGLSGANVLTF. CDR3 DNA sequence: TGTGCCAGTAACCCCCGGGCAGGGGGCCTCTCTGGGGCCAACGTCCTGACTTTC. The whole variable domain, filled in from reference TRBV19 and TRBJ2-6, reads DGGITQSPKYLFRKEGQNVTLSCEQNLNHDAMYWYRQDPGQGLRLIYYSQIVNDFQKGDIAEGYSVSREKKESFPLTVTSAQKNPTAFYLCASNPRAGGLSGANVLTFGAGSRLTVL.